The 10 T cell receptor beta chains listed next were all sequenced from one sample in a study of blood T cell repertoires in COVID-19 (dated by TCRdb to about 2020). The library was prepared using the immunoSEQ multiplex PCR assay. The table comes from immuneACCESS by way of TCRdb, which keeps in-frame sequences with V and J called. Part of the clones is missing from these tables; in studies checked, under half for an unresolved V gene and the rest for unknown reasons. The sample yields around 270,000 clones; over 75% were counted once. The ten largest clones capture approximately 0.94% of the sample. Sequencing was done on a sample of peripheral blood. These receptors originate from a human donor with COVID-19, enrolled during active disease. The donor label of this sample is uncertain.

The chain links TRBV30 to TRBJ1-4; 9 positions agree with TRBD1. From germline, CDR1 is GTSNPN and CDR2 SVGIG (reference sequence). V lost 3 bases and J lost 8; bases outside the gene matches: 10. This CDR3 spans 15 amino acids. DNA for the CDR3: TGTGCCTGGAGCCGGGACAGGGCCCGAGGCGAAAAACTGTTTTTT. Amino acids: CAWSRDRARGEKLFF.

The rearrangement links TRBV11-2 to TRBJ1-3, with 11 bases that match TRBD1. V lost 3 bases to trimming and J lost 8 bases; unmatched junction nucleotides: 6. From germline, CDR1 is SGHAT and CDR2 FQNNGV. This CDR3 spans 15 amino acids. CDR3 DNA sequence: TGTGCCAGCAGCTTCCGGTCGGGACAGGGGGACACCATATATTTT. Its protein is CASSFRSGQGDTIYF.

The chain has TRBV24-1 and TRBJ2-1, with 7 positions matching TRBD2. V shed 0 bases and J 9 bases; nucleotides not matched to a gene: 1. Germline CDR1 and CDR2: KGHDR and SFDVKD. This CDR3 is 13 amino acids long. CDR3 sequence reads: CATSDLWGGEQFF. The CDR3 DNA follows: TGTGCCACCAGTGATTTGTGGGGGGGTGAGCAGTTCTTC.

The chain links TRBV5-6 to TRBJ2-1; the match to TRBD1 covers 7 bases. This CDR3 has 13 residues. V lost 0 bases, J lost 8 bases, and 2 bases stayed unmatched. CDR1 and CDR2 from the germline V gene are SGHDT and YYEEEE. The DNA of the CDR3 is TGTGCCAGCAGCTTGGGACAGGGTTATGAGCAGTTCTTC. Protein: CASSLGQGYEQFF.

This clone has only one observation. This chain links TRBV27 with TRBJ2-5; tentative D call: TRBD2 (6 bases). This CDR3 comprises 13 residues. The germline V gene encodes CDR1 MNHEY and CDR2 SMNVEV (reference sequence). Trimming left V 6 bases short and J 3 bases short, with 11 bases between. This CDR3 is CASRVWGEETQYF. CDR3 nucleotide sequence: TGTGCCAGCAGAGTGTGGGGGGAAGAGACCCAGTACTTC.

This clone was counted a few times. This chain joins TRBV19 and TRBJ2-7; a possible D gene is TRBD2 (6 bases). Deletions cut 5 bases from V and 3 bases from J, with 14 bases between. In germline, CDR1 is LNHDA, CDR2 SQIVND (reference sequence). This CDR3 comprises 14 residues. The CDR3 sequence is CASSGRLGLYEQYF. The CDR3 DNA follows: TGTGCCAGTAGTGGAAGACTAGGGCTCTACGAGCAGTACTTC.

The chain couples TRBV29-1 to TRBJ1-1; the D is unclear. Between the trimmed V and J ends, which lost 4 bases and 3 bases, there was a span of 12 bases. The CDR3 runs 13 residues. Germline V gene sequence: CDR1 SQVTM, CDR2 ANQGSEA. The CDR3 here is CSVGTAADTEAFF. The CDR3 DNA follows: TGCAGCGTTGGTACAGCCGCCGACACTGAAGCTTTCTTT. Full variable domain (remainder filled in from reference TRBV29-1 and TRBJ1-1): SAVISQKPSRDICQRGTSLTIQCQVDSQVTMMFWYRQQPGQSLTLIATANQGSEATYESGFVIDKFPISRPNLTFSTLTVSNMSPEDSSIYLCSVGTAADTEAFFGQGTRLTVV.

This chain connects TRBV5-1 to TRBJ1-6, with 8 bases lining up with TRBD1. Germline V lookup: CDR1 SGHRS, CDR2 YFSETQ. V lost 3 bases and J lost 7; bases outside the gene matches: 9. The CDR3 runs to 16 residues. CDR3 DNA sequence: TGCGCCAGCAGCTCGACAAGGACAGGGCCAAATTCACCCCTCCACTTT. Its protein is CASSSTRTGPNSPLHF.

The V gene is TRBV5-1, the J gene TRBJ2-3; D is undetermined. Germline values: CDR1 SGHRS, CDR2 YFSETQ. V lost 1 base to trimming and J lost 2 bases, with 5 bases between them. CDR3 length: 13 amino acids. CDR3 region: CASSLFITDTQYF. CDR3 sequence (DNA): TGCGCCAGCAGCTTGTTCATCACAGATACGCAGTATTTT.

The chain has TRBV5-1 and TRBJ1-4; TRBD1 matches 9 bases. The ends lost 4 bases at V and 3 bases at J; junction bases unmatched: 1. The CDR3 extends over 14 amino acids. Germline V gene sequence: CDR1 SGHRS, CDR2 YFSETQ. CDR3 sequence (DNA): TGCGCCAGCAGCCGGGACAGGGCTAATGAAAAACTGTTTTTT. Amino acids: CASSRDRANEKLFF.